The present TCR beta chain was sequenced within a study of blood T cell repertoires in COVID-19. In the study overall: In each case, the material was cDNA or gDNA derived from T cells, B-cell-depleted T cells, or PBMCs.

Sequenced by immunoSEQ multiplex PCR; TCRdb stores in-frame clones only, minus some. Of about 98,000 clones in the sample, 75% to 85% are singletons; the top ten hold about 24%. Germline V CDR1 and CDR2: MDHEN, SYDVKM. V was shortened by 6 bases and J by 5 bases, with 14 bases between the two germline ends. This CDR3 contains 14 residues. The sequenced sample was peripheral blood. The sequence was collected from a man aged 65 to 79 with acute or convalescent COVID-19. The genes are TRBV28 and TRBJ2-4, with a possible D match to TRBD1 (6 bases). CDR3 DNA sequence: TGTGCCAGCAGCAAAACAGGGTTTGAAAACATTCAGTACTTC. Amino acid sequence: CASSKTGFENIQYF.